This TCR beta chain appears in the sequencing data of a study of cytomegalovirus exposure and HLA in healthy donors. About the research overall: In a previous analysis, 117 million unique TCR beta sequences were found from some 180 million T cells.

Notes on the study in general: Overall, around 160 TCR beta chains were annotated as cytomegalovirus-associated. Most likely, a cluster of highly shared sequence variants arose as a sequencing artifact. Most TCRs appeared rarely, but some public TCRs recurred in many donors.

With respect to this clone: Its antigen is still unknown.

The PCR employed 60 Vbeta primers together with 13 Jbeta primers. Clones were read by immunoSEQ multiplex PCR, and TCRdb kept only the in-frame ones, dropping some. The table has some 180,000 clones, approximately 12% seen once. The germline V and J ends were trimmed by 6 bases and 3 bases, with 9 bases remaining between them. The CDR3 contains 14 residues. The germline gives CDR1 LNHDA, CDR2 SQIVND (reference sequence). The chain couples TRBV19 to TRBJ1-6, with D uncertain. Source material: PBMCs. This TCR came from a man aged 45 to 65 in good health and CMV-seropositive. CDR3 protein: CASSPALYNSPLHF. The CDR3 nucleotides are TGTGCCAGTAGCCCCGCGCTCTATAATTCACCCCTCCACTTT.